This T cell receptor beta chain is drawn from a study of T cells in tuberculosis listed by TCRdb under 2018. Context from the whole study: To characterize T cells specific for the mycobacterial lipid antigen glucose monomycolate (GMM), the study used CD1B tetramers together with high-throughput TCR immunosequencing. In a South African clinical cohort, IGRA-negative adolescents, IGRA-positive adolescents with latent tuberculosis and adults with active tuberculosis were compared, with more than 8 people in each group. PBMC from patients with active tuberculosis were archived either before the start of standard anti-tuberculosis treatment or within 7 days of starting that treatment.

The V end gives up 2 bases and the J end 4 bases, leaving 14 bases in the junction not matched to a gene. The CDR3 sequence holds 18 residues, the cysteine and phenylalanine included. The entry retains the CDR3 DNA only, 54 bases that are in frame from base 1. For CDR1 and CDR2, the germline V gene lists SNHLY and FYNNEI. The full study reports these points: The smaller NN-distances in active tuberculosis patients were driven in part by shorter CDR3-alpha lengths, while the difference seen for TCR-beta was not statistically significant. Compared with IGRA-negative controls, TCR-alpha repertoires from active tuberculosis had smaller mean NN-distances to GMM-specific TCRs, which suggests that these TCRs underwent clonal expansion. Using GEM motif frequencies, a classifier achieved roughly 72% accuracy, whereas a classifier built on the diverse GMM-specific repertoire got to 87% accuracy (AUROC 0.8 to 0.95). Clinical samples were selected based on which cryopreserved specimens were available, and the active tuberculosis cases were adults whereas the controls were adolescents.

Details on this clone: This clone's antigen is unknown. Base qualities are not at hand, and no much larger clone is one base apart.

The immunoSEQ multiplex PCR assay was used to generate TCR libraries, with TCR-beta and/or TCR-alpha/delta assays applied to each sample. Amplified TCR libraries were sequenced on the Illumina high-throughput platform. Turning to the authors' computational methods: Clustering and dimensionality reduction were performed using pairwise TCRdist distances among GMM-specific receptors from ex vivo sorted or in vitro expanded T cells. Each clinical repertoire was scored by mean NN-distance, the average TCRdist to the nearest 10% of tetramer-positive reference sequences. GEM TCR motif frequency was computed as the fraction of unique TCRs matching known GEM sequences by V/J usage and CDR3 length. Active tuberculosis was classified by linear discriminant analysis with leave-one-out cross-validation, implemented in scikit-learn. The table was pulled from immuneACCESS by TCRdb, which kept in-frame rearrangements only. Such tables lose some clones; where checked, under half of the loss comes from unresolved V genes, and the rest has no known cause. That table furnishes V, J and clone size, whereas the DNA furnished D and trimming. This sample is represented by 25,000 to 30,000 clones; about 90% of them were singletons. 6.8% of the sample is in the top ten clones.

The time point label here, explained by the study, means: new active TB diagnosis, blood taken before or within 7 days of starting treatment. Patients with active tuberculosis were defined as newly diagnosed, HIV-seronegative South African adults aged 18 years or older. Confirmation of active tuberculosis was obtained by positive sputum smear microscopy and/or positive M. tuberculosis culture. Immunosequencing of unsorted cryopreserved PBMC covered, on average, approximately 100,000 T cells per clinical donor. The TCR sequence derives from an adult with tuberculosis. Material: PBMCs, obtained at tuberculosis diagnosis. The rearranged chain carries TRBV2 and TRBJ1-2, with 9 central nucleotides matching TRBD1. The DNA reads TGTGCCAGCAGTGAAAGGGCGGGACGTACAGGGGGCATCTATGGCTACACCTTC. The resulting protein is CASSERAGRTGGIYGYTF.